The sequence of this TCR beta chain was determined in a study of blood T cell repertoires in COVID-19. Study as a whole: Samples taken during acute and convalescent COVID-19 were collected in the United States, Italy and Spain. In each case, the material was cDNA or gDNA derived from T cells, B-cell-depleted T cells, or PBMCs.

Enrolled through a virtual design, the participants were between about 18 and 100 years of age and came from some 25 US areas. Which cohort a participant joined came from the clinical history participants gave. Losses at the gene ends were 6 bases for V and 4 bases for J; bases not matched to a gene: 7. The CDR3 contains 16 residues. The germline V gene has CDR1 SGHTA and CDR2 FQGNSA. Data came from immunoSEQ multiplex PCR; TCRdb stores just in-frame clones and leaves some out. The data show approximately 140,000 clones, about 86% seen once. The clonotype comes from a woman between 45 and 60 years old who had recovered from COVID-19. V and J are TRBV7-2 and TRBJ2-1; 12 positions match TRBD2. Sequenced sample: PBMCs or T cells enriched from blood (not recorded which). The CDR3 DNA sequence: TGTGCCAGCAGACGTGGACTAGCGGGGACTTACAATGAGCAGTTCTTC. As protein: CASRRGLAGTYNEQFF.